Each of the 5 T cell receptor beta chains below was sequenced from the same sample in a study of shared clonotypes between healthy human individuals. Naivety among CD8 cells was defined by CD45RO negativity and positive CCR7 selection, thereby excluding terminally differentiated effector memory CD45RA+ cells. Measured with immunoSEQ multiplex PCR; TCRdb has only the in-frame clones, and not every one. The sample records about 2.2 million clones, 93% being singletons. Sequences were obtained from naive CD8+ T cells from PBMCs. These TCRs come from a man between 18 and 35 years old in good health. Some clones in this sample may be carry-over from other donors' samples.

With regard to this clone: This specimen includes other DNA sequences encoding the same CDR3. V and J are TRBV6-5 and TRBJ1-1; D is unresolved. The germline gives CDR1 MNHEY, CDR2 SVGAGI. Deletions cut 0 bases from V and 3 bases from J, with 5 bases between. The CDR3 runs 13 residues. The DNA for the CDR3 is TGTGCCAGCAGTTACTCGGGATACACTGAAGCTTTCTTT. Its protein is CASSYSGYTEAFF.

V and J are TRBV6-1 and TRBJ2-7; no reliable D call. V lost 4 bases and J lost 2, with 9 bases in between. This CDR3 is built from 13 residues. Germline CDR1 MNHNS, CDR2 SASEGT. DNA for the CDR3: TGTGCCAGCAGTGCACAAATCACCTACGAGCAGTACTTC. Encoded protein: CASSAQITYEQYF.

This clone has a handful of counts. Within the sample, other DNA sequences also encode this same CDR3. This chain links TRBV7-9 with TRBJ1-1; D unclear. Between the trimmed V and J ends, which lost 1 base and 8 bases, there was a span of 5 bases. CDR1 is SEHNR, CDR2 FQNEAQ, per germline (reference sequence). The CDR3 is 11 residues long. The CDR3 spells CASSLGGEAFF. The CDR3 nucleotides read TGTGCCAGCAGCTTAGGGGGAGAAGCTTTCTTT.

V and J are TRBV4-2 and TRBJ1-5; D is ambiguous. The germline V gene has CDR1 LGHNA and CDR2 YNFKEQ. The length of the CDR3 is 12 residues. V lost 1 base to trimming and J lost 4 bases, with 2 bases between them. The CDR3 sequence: CASSQVNQPQHF. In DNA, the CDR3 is TGTGCCAGCAGCCAAGTAAATCAGCCCCAGCATTTT.

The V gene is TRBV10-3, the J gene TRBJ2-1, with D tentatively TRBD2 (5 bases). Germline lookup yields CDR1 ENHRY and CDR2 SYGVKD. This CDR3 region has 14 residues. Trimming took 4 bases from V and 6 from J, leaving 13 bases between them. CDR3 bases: TGTGCCATCAGTGGATCTACTAGTAGCAATGAGCAGTTCTTC. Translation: CAISGSTSSNEQFF.